Each of the 9 T cell receptor beta chains below was sequenced from the same sample in a study of blood T cell repertoires in COVID-19. Libraries were prepared by immunoSEQ multiplex PCR; TCRdb keeps only in-frame clonotypes and omits some of them. The sample records about 43,000 clones, around 85% being singletons. The specimen was peripheral blood. The receptors originated from a woman aged 60-75 years with acute or convalescent COVID-19.

The V gene is TRBV7-8, the J gene TRBJ2-1; 8 bases map to TRBD1. J gave up 3 bases and V 5 bases, and 6 bases lay outside the gene matches. Germline lookup yields CDR1 SGHVS and CDR2 FQNEAQ. CDR3 size: 15 residues. As DNA, the CDR3 is TGTGCCAGCAGCCAAGGAACAGGGGGCTACAATGAGCAGTTCTTC. This gives the protein CASSQGTGGYNEQFF.

The chain has TRBV3-1 (or the pseudogene TRBV3-2) and TRBJ1-1; D call uncertain. The V and J ends lost 4 bases and 2 bases respectively, with 5 bases between them. Germline V CDR1 and CDR2: LGHDT, YNNKEL (reference sequence). The CDR3 runs to 12 residues. The CDR3 DNA reads as TGTGCCAGCAGCCTACTAAACACTGAAGCTTTCTTT. It translates to CASSLLNTEAFF.

The chain joins TRBV2 to TRBJ1-4; the match to TRBD1 covers 9 bases. The CDR3 is made up of 15 amino acids. CDR1 is SNHLY, CDR2 FYNNEI, per germline. After removal of 8 bases from V and 7 bases from J, the junction contained 11 bases not matched to a gene. This chain's CDR3 is CASSGTGQKGEKLFF. The CDR3 nucleotides read TGTGCCAGCTCCGGGACAGGGCAAAAGGGTGAAAAACTGTTTTTT.

This clone was seen more than once but under ten times. The CDR3 sequence: CATSGRVGGLYGYTF. In DNA, the CDR3 is TGTGCCACCAGTGGCCGGGTAGGGGGCCTCTATGGCTACACCTTC. The chain couples TRBV24-1 to TRBJ1-2, with 7 positions matching TRBD1. CDR3 length: 15 residues. From germline, CDR1 is KGHDR and CDR2 SFDVKD. The ends lost 5 bases at V and 4 bases at J; junction bases unmatched: 9.

The V and J genes are TRBV6-1 and TRBJ1-1, with 7 bases fitting TRBD1. Germline V gene sequence: CDR1 MNHNS, CDR2 SASEGT. Trimming took 1 base from V and 3 from J; bases not matched to a gene: 5. The CDR3 totals 15 residues. This CDR3 is CASSEVGRGDTEAFF. CDR3 in DNA: TGTGCCAGCAGTGAAGTCGGCAGGGGGGACACTGAAGCTTTCTTT.

V usage is TRBV6-5 and J usage is TRBJ2-3; TRBD2 agrees at 7 bases. CDR3 length: 15 residues. The V gene's germline CDR1 is MNHEY and CDR2 SVGAGI. V lost 7 bases, J lost 0 bases, and 7 bases stayed unmatched. The CDR3 DNA is TGTGCCAGCACCCCACTAGCGAGAAGCACAGATACGCAGTATTTT. Its translation: CASTPLARSTDTQYF.

This clone showed up just once. The J gene is TRBJ1-2, the V gene TRBV7-6, with TRBD1 matching over 7 bases. With V trimmed by 5 bases and J by 2 bases, 2 bases remained unmatched. CDR3 size: 13 residues. Germline V gene data show CDR1 as SGHVS and CDR2 as FNYEAQ. The CDR3 reads CASSPTGNYGYTF. CDR3 bases: TGTGCCAGCAGCCCGACAGGGAACTATGGCTACACCTTC.

The sample holds a few counts of this clone. The chain combines TRBV5-4 with TRBJ2-1; 8 bases are shared with TRBD2. The germline gives CDR1 SGHNT, CDR2 YYREEE (reference sequence). The CDR3 is made up of 19 amino acids. With V trimmed by 8 bases and J by 4 bases, 23 bases remained unmatched. The CDR3 DNA reads as TGTGCCAGTTCCTTGCCGTTTGGTAGCGGGAAAAATCTATACAATGAGCAGTTCTTC. It encodes CASSLPFGSGKNLYNEQFF.

This sequence joins TRBV19 and TRBJ2-1; 8 bases are a match to TRBD1. J was trimmed by 2 bases and V by 4 bases; bases with no gene match: 10. Germline V gene sequence: CDR1 LNHDA, CDR2 SQIVND (reference sequence). This CDR3 is 17 amino acids long. The CDR3 region is CASSTLSAGGAYNEQFF. As DNA, the CDR3 is TGTGCCAGTAGTACCCTCTCGGCAGGGGGCGCCTACAATGAGCAGTTCTTC.